This entry is about one T cell receptor (beta chain). The antigen is unknown. Both subsets, CD45RA+ naive and CD45RA-negative memory, were split from the CD4+ cells. This entry is derived from a study of shared clonotypes between healthy human individuals. General study findings and limits: Generation of non-shared clonotypes was less probable than generation of clonotypes shared by all four donors. For sorted subsets, rarefaction showed incomplete sequencing despite large depth. Clonotypes that were shared across a handful of donors made up roughly 5% of naive CD4 clonotypes.

The CDR3 is 18 amino acids. CDR1 is SGHNT, CDR2 YYREEE, per germline (reference sequence). The J segment lost 0 bases and the V segment lost 4 bases, leaving 16 bases of the junction unmatched. TCRdb keeps only in-frame clones here, not all; method: immunoSEQ multiplex PCR. The data contain roughly 1,600,000 clones, 97% to 99% of them singletons. The source material was naive CD4+ T cells sorted from blood. The subset denotes: CD45RA+ positively selected. The J gene is TRBJ2-7, the V gene TRBV5-4, with TRBD2 matching over 7 bases. This receptor was identified in a man aged 25-40 years in good health. The DNA of the CDR3 is TGTGCCAGCAGCGCACTCCAGTCGAGCGGGACCACCTCCTACGAGCAGTACTTC. It translates to CASSALQSSGTTSYEQYF.